These 29 T cell receptor beta chains share one sample of origin, sequenced in a study of T cell responses to AZD1222 COVID-19 vaccine. The table came from immunoSEQ multiplex PCR; TCRdb's copy has only in-frame clones and leaves some out. In the table there are some 140,000 clones, approximately 95% of which are singletons. This sample comprised peripheral blood, obtained 28 days after the second AZD1222 dose. These TCRs come from an adult who received the AZD1222 COVID-19 vaccine.

The gene calls are TRBV6-5 and TRBJ2-1; tentatively, D is TRBD1 or TRBD2 (6 bases each). CDR1 MNHEY and CDR2 SVGAGI come from the germline V gene. The CDR3 has 13 amino acids. With 7 bases removed from V and 13 bases from J, the gap between germline ends came to 20 bases. This chain's CDR3 is CASTQGGNLEQFF. The CDR3 DNA reads as TGTGCCAGCACTCAAGGGGGGAACCTAGAACAGTTCTTC.

This chain uses TRBV27 with TRBJ2-7; weak D call: TRBD1 (5 bases). The CDR3 is 13 amino acids. Trimming stripped 2 bases from V and 2 bases from J, with 7 bases between. Germline loops: CDR1 MNHEY, CDR2 SMNVEV (reference sequence). CDR3 protein: CASSLQGPYEQYF. CDR3 sequence (DNA): TGTGCCAGCAGTTTACAGGGTCCCTACGAGCAGTACTTC.

The rearrangement joins TRBV11-3 to TRBJ2-1, with 15 bases fitting TRBD2. The CDR3 sequence is 16 residues long. The germline CDR1 and CDR2 sequences are SGHNT and YENEEA. Trimming removed 2 bases from V and 7 bases from J; junction bases left unmatched: 3. CDR3 sequence reads: CASSLQGLAGGNEQFF. The CDR3 nucleotides read TGTGCCAGCAGCTTACAGGGACTAGCGGGGGGTAATGAGCAGTTCTTC. Full variable domain (missing parts from reference TRBV11-3 and TRBJ2-1): EAGVVQSPRYKIIEKKQPVAFWCNPISGHNTLYWYLQNLGQGPELLIRYENEEAVDDSQLPKDRFSAERLKGVDSTLKIQPAELGDSAVYLCASSLQGLAGGNEQFFGPGTRLTVL.

The gene calls are TRBV6-5 and TRBJ1-2; D is uncertain. Germline CDR1 reads MNHEY; CDR2 reads SVGAGI. The CDR3 spans 13 residues. V shed 10 bases and J shed 0 bases, with 12 bases lying between them. CDR3: CAIRFGSNYGYTF. CDR3 DNA sequence: TGTGCCATACGATTTGGGTCTAACTATGGCTACACCTTC.

V gene TRBV28 combines with J gene TRBJ2-2; no reliable D call. V shed 6 bases and J shed 2 bases, with 7 bases lying between them. There are 13 residues in the CDR3. Looked up from germline, CDR1 is MDHEN and CDR2 is SYDVKM. CDR3 bases: TGTGCCAGCAGGGGTCGAAACACCGGGGAGCTGTTTTTT. This sequence encodes CASRGRNTGELFF.

This sequence joins TRBV7-9 and TRBJ1-2; D remains unclear. Germline V gene data show CDR1 as SEHNR and CDR2 as FQNEAQ (reference sequence). V was pared by 5 bases and J by 10 bases, with 23 bases between. The CDR3 contains 15 residues. The CDR3: CASSLLTGQIADYTF. CDR3 bases: TGTGCCAGCAGCCTACTAACGGGTCAGATAGCCGACTACACCTTC.

Only one count was recorded for this clone. V gene TRBV18 combines with J gene TRBJ1-3; D is possibly TRBD1 (6 bases). Germline V gene sequence: CDR1 KGHSH, CDR2 LQKENI. The CDR3 is 18 residues long. V lost 2 bases, J lost 0 bases, and 17 bases lay in between. CDR3 region: CASSPLFDRLTSGNTIYF. Here the CDR3 DNA reads TGTGCCAGCTCACCATTGTTTGACAGGCTAACCTCTGGAAACACCATATATTTT.

CDR3 loop: CASSIGPTRQLSGNTIYF. DNA for the CDR3: TGTGCCAGTAGTATAGGCCCGACGCGACAACTCTCTGGAAACACCATATATTTT. The gene calls are TRBV19 and TRBJ1-3, with D unresolved. The CDR3 is 18 residues long. The V and J ends lost 1 base and 0 bases respectively, with 16 bases between them. In germline, CDR1 is LNHDA, CDR2 SQIVND (reference sequence).

The CDR3 nucleotides are TGTGCCAGCAGCTTATGGGGCGGGGTGCAAGAGACCCAGTACTTC. This codes for CASSLWGGVQETQYF. This chain uses TRBV7-2 with TRBJ2-5; D may be TRBD2 (6 bases). Germline-derived CDR1 and CDR2 are SGHTA and FQGNSA. The CDR3 runs to 15 residues. V lost 2 bases, J lost 2 bases, and 12 bases lay in between.

The chain is built from TRBV13 and TRBJ1-6; tentatively, D is TRBD1 (5 bases). The ends were cut back, 7 bases at V and 9 bases at J, with 19 bases in the middle. This CDR3 has 15 residues. Germline V lookup: CDR1 PRHDT, CDR2 FYEKMQ (reference sequence). DNA for the CDR3: TGTGCCAGCACCCCAAGGGGCGCCGGGGGTTCACCCCTCCACTTT. Protein sequence: CASTPRGAGGSPLHF.

The genes are TRBV23-1 and TRBJ1-2; D remains unclear. TRBV23-1 is designated an ORF whose function remains uncertain. There are 16 residues in the CDR3. Between the trimmed V and J ends, which lost 0 bases and 5 bases, there was a span of 16 bases. The CDR3 nucleotides are TGCGCCAGCAGTCAATCGCCCCCCCCCGTACAATATGGCTACACCTTC. Protein: CASSQSPPPVQYGYTF.

The chain is built from TRBV13 and TRBJ1-4, with 11 bases that match TRBD1. Germline-derived CDR1 and CDR2 are PRHDT and FYEKMQ (reference sequence). CDR3 length equals 14 residues. J gave up 8 bases and V 5 bases, and 4 bases lay outside the gene matches. The CDR3 here is CASSTRTGGEKLFF. As DNA, the CDR3 is TGTGCCAGCAGCACCCGGACAGGGGGCGAAAAACTGTTTTTT.

The chain combines TRBV30 with TRBJ2-1, with D uncertain. The germline gives CDR1 GTSNPN, CDR2 SVGIG (reference sequence). Trimming removed 7 bases at V and 7 bases at J, with 14 bases between. The CDR3 is 12 residues long. The CDR3 bases are TGTGCCTCGCACGTCCGGGCAAATGAGCAGTTCTTC. As protein: CASHVRANEQFF. Looking up the rest from reference TRBV30 and TRBJ2-1 gives the full variable domain: SQTIHQWPATLVQPVGSPLSLECTVEGTSNPNLYWYRQAAGRGLQLLFYSVGIGQISSEVPQNLSASRPQDRQFILSSKKLLLSDSGFYLCASHVRANEQFFGPGTRLTVL.

The V gene is TRBV7-2, the J gene TRBJ1-6; tentatively, D is TRBD1 (6 bases). Germline V lookup: CDR1 SGHTA, CDR2 FQGNSA. The CDR3 is 14 residues long. Trimming took off 5 bases at V and 9 bases at J, with 14 bases between the two ends. The CDR3 protein is CASSIGGHVSPLHF. In DNA, the CDR3 is TGTGCCAGCAGCATTGGGGGACACGTTTCACCCCTCCACTTT.

CDR3 in amino acids: CASSYSISTNEKLFF. CDR3 DNA: TGTGCCAGCAGTTATTCTATCTCAACTAATGAAAAACTGTTTTTT. The rearrangement joins TRBV6-5 to TRBJ1-4; D is unclear. There are 15 residues in the CDR3. Germline V gene sequence: CDR1 MNHEY, CDR2 SVGAGI. V was pared by 3 bases and J by 0 bases, with 8 bases between.

The chain is built from TRBV10-3 and TRBJ1-1; D is possibly TRBD1 (5 bases). Between the trimmed V and J ends, which lost 2 bases and 5 bases, there was a span of 12 bases. In germline, CDR1 is ENHRY, CDR2 SYGVKD. The CDR3 sequence is 14 residues long. CDR3 sequence reads: CAISEQGLGTEAFF. DNA for the CDR3: TGTGCCATCAGTGAGCAGGGATTGGGGACTGAAGCTTTCTTT.

V usage is TRBV19 and J usage is TRBJ2-7; no clear D. The germline V gene has CDR1 LNHDA and CDR2 SQIVND (reference sequence). Trimming left V 1 base short and J 0 bases short, with 4 bases between. The CDR3 is 13 residues long. CDR3 in DNA: TGTGCCAGTAGTATAGGACACTCCTACGAGCAGTACTTC. Translation: CASSIGHSYEQYF.

The chain has TRBV19 and TRBJ2-3, with 15 positions matching TRBD2. The V gene end was trimmed by 7 bases and the J gene end by 1 base; junction bases not matched to a gene: 6. CDR1 LNHDA and CDR2 SQIVND come from the germline V gene (reference sequence). This CDR3 is built from 17 residues. The CDR3 spells CASTPGLAGGRTDTQYF. The CDR3 DNA reads as TGTGCCAGTACCCCGGGACTAGCGGGGGGCCGCACAGATACGCAGTATTTT.

This clone has a single count. The V call is TRBV9, the J call TRBJ1-5; 7 positions match TRBD1. The CDR3 covers 15 residues. Germline-derived CDR1 and CDR2 are SGDLS and YYNGEE. J gave up 3 bases and V 0 bases, and 3 bases lay outside the gene matches. CDR3 DNA sequence: TGTGCCAGCAGCGTAGACGGACAGGCCAATCAGCCCCAGCATTTT. It specifies CASSVDGQANQPQHF.

This clone showed up just a few times. The rearrangement joins TRBV18 to TRBJ1-6, with 8 bases fitting TRBD1. The V gene's germline CDR1 is KGHSH and CDR2 LQKENI. Losses at the gene ends were 5 bases for V and 7 bases for J; bases not matched to a gene: 7. CDR3 length: 15 residues. The CDR3 sequence is CASSNTQGGNSPLHF. The CDR3 DNA is TGTGCCAGCTCAAACACACAGGGGGGGAATTCACCCCTCCACTTT.

The V gene is TRBV7-2, the J gene TRBJ1-1; no definite D call. The CDR3 is 13 residues long. Per the germline V gene, CDR1 is SGHTA and CDR2 is FQGNSA. Trimming cost V 2 bases and J 3 bases, with 7 bases left between them. The CDR3, as DNA: TGTGCCAGCAGCTTATACGGCTACACTGAAGCTTTCTTT. As protein: CASSLYGYTEAFF.

V usage is TRBV6-2 or TRBV6-3 and J usage is TRBJ2-7; weak D call: TRBD1 (6 bases). This CDR3 spans 15 amino acids. V shed 6 bases and J shed 2 bases, with 17 bases lying between them. The germline V gene encodes CDR1 MNHEY and CDR2 SVGEGT. For the CDR3, the DNA is TGTGCCAGCAGCTCTTTCAGGACAGTAACCTACGAGCAGTACTTC. Its translation: CASSSFRTVTYEQYF.

The rearrangement joins TRBV21-1 to TRBJ1-2; TRBD1, as called in the table, went unchecked against the DNA. TRBV21-1 is listed as a pseudogene. CDR3 length equals 14 residues. As DNA, the CDR3 is TGTGCCAGCACCAGGGGATTCGTAGGCTATGGCTACACCTTC. This sequence encodes CASTRGFVGYGYTF.

V gene TRBV5-1 combines with J gene TRBJ1-1, with D possibly being TRBD1 (5 bases). Trimming left V 4 bases short and J 4 bases short, with 11 bases between. CDR3 length: 13 amino acids. Germline CDR1 SGHRS, CDR2 YFSETQ. The CDR3 sequence is CASSRDLGTEAFF. The CDR3 region has the DNA TGCGCCAGCAGCCGGGACCTGGGCACTGAAGCTTTCTTT.

The chain is built from TRBV7-8 and TRBJ2-3; TRBD1 matches 10 bases. This CDR3 comprises 15 residues. Germline trimming cut 4 bases from V and 6 bases from J; bases unmatched to any gene: 7. Germline CDR1 SGHVS, CDR2 FQNEAQ. The CDR3 DNA follows: TGTGCCAGCAGCTCGCAGGACAGGGGGACGGATACGCAGTATTTT. As protein: CASSSQDRGTDTQYF. The whole variable domain, filled in from reference TRBV7-8 and TRBJ2-3, reads GAGVSQSPRYKVAKRGQDVALRCDPISGHVSLFWYQQALGQGPEFLTYFQNEAQLDKSGLPSDRFFAERPEGSVSTLKIQRTQQEDSAVYLCASSSQDRGTDTQYFGPGTRLTVL.

This clone was recorded once. The chain recombines TRBV28 with TRBJ2-7; D could derive from TRBD1 or TRBD2 (6 bases each). Trimming stripped 3 bases from V and 4 bases from J, with 13 bases between. Per germline, CDR1 MDHEN and CDR2 SYDVKM. CDR3 length: 14 amino acids. In DNA form, the CDR3 reads TGTGCCAGCAGTTTGTCGGGGGCCGGATACGAGCAGTACTTC. Translation: CASSLSGAGYEQYF.

The genes are TRBV5-6 and TRBJ2-2, with 7 bases fitting TRBD1. Germline CDR1 and CDR2: SGHDT and YYEEEE. This CDR3 is 17 amino acids long. Losses at the gene ends were 3 bases for V and 7 bases for J; bases not matched to a gene: 15. The CDR3 region is CASSSVDRRRDFGELFF. CDR3 DNA sequence: TGTGCCAGCAGCTCCGTGGACAGGCGACGAGATTTCGGGGAGCTGTTTTTT.

This chain links TRBV24-1 with TRBJ1-2; possible D gene TRBD1, 5 bases. CDR1 KGHDR and CDR2 SFDVKD come from the germline V gene. This CDR3 spans 13 amino acids. V gave up 4 bases and J gave up 5 bases, with 10 bases separating them. The CDR3 sequence: CATSEGDRYGYTF. The CDR3, as DNA: TGTGCCACCAGTGAGGGTGACAGATATGGCTACACCTTC.

This rearrangement joins TRBV7-8 to TRBJ2-1; weak D call: TRBD2 (6 bases). There are 15 residues in the CDR3. V dropped 5 bases and J dropped 8 bases, with 19 bases sitting between them. Germline V gene sequence: CDR1 SGHVS, CDR2 FQNEAQ. CDR3 coding DNA: TGTGCCAGCAGCCCGGGAGTTCCCCTCATGGATGAGCAGTTCTTC. Residues: CASSPGVPLMDEQFF. The whole variable domain, remainder taken from reference TRBV7-8 and TRBJ2-1, is GAGVSQSPRYKVAKRGQDVALRCDPISGHVSLFWYQQALGQGPEFLTYFQNEAQLDKSGLPSDRFFAERPEGSVSTLKIQRTQQEDSAVYLCASSPGVPLMDEQFFGPGTRLTVL.